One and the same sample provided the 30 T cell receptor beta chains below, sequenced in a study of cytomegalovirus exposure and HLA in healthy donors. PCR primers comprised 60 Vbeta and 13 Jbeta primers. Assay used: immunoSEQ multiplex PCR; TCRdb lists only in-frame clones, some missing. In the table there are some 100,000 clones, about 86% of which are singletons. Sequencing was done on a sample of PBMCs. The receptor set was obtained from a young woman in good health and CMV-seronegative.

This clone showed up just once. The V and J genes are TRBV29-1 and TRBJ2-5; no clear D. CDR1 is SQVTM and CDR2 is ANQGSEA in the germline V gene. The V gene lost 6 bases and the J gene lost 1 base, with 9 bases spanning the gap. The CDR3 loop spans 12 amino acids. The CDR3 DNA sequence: TGCAGCGTGTGGTACGGCCAAGAGACCCAGTACTTC. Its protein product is CSVWYGQETQYF.

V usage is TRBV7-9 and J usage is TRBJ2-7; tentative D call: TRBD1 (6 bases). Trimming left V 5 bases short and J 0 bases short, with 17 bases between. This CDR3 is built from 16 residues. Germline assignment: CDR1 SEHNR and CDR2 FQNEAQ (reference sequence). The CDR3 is CASSTTRQEFSYEQYF. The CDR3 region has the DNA TGTGCCAGCAGCACCACACGACAGGAATTCTCCTACGAGCAGTACTTC.

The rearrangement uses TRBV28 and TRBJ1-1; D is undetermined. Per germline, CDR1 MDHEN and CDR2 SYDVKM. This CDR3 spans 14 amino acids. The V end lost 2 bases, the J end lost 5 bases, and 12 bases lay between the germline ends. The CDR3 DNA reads TGTGCCAGCAGTTTAATCGGTGAGGTAACTGAAGCTTTCTTT. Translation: CASSLIGEVTEAFF.

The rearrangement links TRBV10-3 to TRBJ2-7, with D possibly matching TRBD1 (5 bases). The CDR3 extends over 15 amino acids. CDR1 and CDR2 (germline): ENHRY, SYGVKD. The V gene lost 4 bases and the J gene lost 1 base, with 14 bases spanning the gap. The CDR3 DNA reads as TGTGCCATCAGTGTCTCGGTCCAGGGATCCTACGAGCAGTACTTC. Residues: CAISVSVQGSYEQYF.

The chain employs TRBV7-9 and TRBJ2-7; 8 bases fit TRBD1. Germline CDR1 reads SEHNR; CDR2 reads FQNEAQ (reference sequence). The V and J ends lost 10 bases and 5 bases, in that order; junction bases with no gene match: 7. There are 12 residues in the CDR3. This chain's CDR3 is CATDRGVDEQYF. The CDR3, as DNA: TGTGCCACCGACAGGGGTGTCGACGAGCAGTACTTC.

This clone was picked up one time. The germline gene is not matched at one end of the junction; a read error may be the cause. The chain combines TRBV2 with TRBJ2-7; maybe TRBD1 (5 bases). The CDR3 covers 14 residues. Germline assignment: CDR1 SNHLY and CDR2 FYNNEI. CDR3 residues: CASSGQTTSSEQYF. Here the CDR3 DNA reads TGTGCCAGCAGTGGACAGACCACCTCCTCCGAGCAGTACTTC.

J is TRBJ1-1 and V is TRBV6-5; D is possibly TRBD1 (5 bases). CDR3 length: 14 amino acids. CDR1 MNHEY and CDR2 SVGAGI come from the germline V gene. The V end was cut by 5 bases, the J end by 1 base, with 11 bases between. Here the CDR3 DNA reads TGTGCCAGCAGTGTGACAGACTCGAACACTGAAGCTTTCTTT. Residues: CASSVTDSNTEAFF.

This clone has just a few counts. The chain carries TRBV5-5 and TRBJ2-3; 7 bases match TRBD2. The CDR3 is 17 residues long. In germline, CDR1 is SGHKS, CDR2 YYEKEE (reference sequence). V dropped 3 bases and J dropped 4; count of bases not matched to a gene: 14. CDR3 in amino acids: CASSYDGTIYSADTQYF. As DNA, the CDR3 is TGTGCCAGCAGCTACGACGGGACTATCTATTCAGCAGATACGCAGTATTTT.

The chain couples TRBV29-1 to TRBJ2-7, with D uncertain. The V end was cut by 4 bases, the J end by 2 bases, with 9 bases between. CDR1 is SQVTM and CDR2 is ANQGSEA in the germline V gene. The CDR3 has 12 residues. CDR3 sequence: CSVVGRTYEQYF. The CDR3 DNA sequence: TGCAGCGTTGTCGGCAGGACCTACGAGCAGTACTTC.

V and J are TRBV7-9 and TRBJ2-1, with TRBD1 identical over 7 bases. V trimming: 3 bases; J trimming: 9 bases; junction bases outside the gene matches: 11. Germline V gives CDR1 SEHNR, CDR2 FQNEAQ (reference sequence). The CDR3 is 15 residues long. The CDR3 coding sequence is TGTGCCAGCAGCTTTAAAAGCGACAGGGTACGTGAGCAGTTCTTC. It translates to CASSFKSDRVREQFF.

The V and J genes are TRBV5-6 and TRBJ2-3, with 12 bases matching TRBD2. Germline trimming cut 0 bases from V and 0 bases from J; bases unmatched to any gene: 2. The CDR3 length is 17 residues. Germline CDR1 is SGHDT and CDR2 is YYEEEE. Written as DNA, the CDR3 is TGTGCCAGCAGCTTGGGACTAGCGGGAGCGAGCACAGATACGCAGTATTTT. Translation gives CASSLGLAGASTDTQYF.

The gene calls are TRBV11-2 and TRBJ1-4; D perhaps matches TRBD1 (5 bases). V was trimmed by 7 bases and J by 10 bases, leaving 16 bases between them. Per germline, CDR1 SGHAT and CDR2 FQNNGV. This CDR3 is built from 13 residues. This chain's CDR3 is CASTPSGLGKLFF. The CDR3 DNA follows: TGTGCCAGCACCCCGTCAGGGTTGGGAAAACTGTTTTTT.

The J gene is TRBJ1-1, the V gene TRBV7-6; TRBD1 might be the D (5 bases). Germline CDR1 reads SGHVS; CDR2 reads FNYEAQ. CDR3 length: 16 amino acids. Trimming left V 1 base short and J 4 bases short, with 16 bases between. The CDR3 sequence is CASSLEAGLWSTEAFF. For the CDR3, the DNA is TGTGCCAGCAGCTTAGAGGCAGGGTTGTGGAGCACTGAAGCTTTCTTT. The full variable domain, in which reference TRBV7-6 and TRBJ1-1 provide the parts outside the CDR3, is GAGVSQSPRYKVTKRGQDVALRCDPISGHVSLYWYRQALGQGPEFLTYFNYEAQQDKSGLPNDRFSAERPEGSISTLTIQRTEQRDSAMYRCASSLEAGLWSTEAFFGQGTRLTVV.

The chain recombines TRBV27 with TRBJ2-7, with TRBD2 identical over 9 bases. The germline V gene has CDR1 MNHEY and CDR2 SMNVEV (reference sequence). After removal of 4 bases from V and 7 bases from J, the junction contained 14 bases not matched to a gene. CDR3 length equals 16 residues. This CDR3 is CASSSTSGWSYVEQYF. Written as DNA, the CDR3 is TGTGCCAGCAGTTCGACTAGCGGTTGGTCCTACGTGGAGCAGTACTTC.

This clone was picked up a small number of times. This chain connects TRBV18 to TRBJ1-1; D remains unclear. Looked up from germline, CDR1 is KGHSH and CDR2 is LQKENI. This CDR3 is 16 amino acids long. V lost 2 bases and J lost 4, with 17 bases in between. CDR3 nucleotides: TGTGCCAGCTCACCATTCTTAAGCGGCGGACTCACTGAAGCTTTCTTT. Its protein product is CASSPFLSGGLTEAFF. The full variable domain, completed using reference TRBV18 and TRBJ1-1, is NAGVMQNPRHLVRRRGQEARLRCSPMKGHSHVYWYRQLPEEGLKFMVYLQKENIIDESGMPKERFSAEFPKEGPSILRIQQVVRGDSAAYFCASSPFLSGGLTEAFFGQGTRLTVV.

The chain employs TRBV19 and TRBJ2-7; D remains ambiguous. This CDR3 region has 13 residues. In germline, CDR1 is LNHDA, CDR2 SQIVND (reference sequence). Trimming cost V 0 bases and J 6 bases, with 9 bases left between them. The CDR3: CASSIERASEQYF. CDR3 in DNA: TGTGCCAGTAGTATAGAGCGAGCTTCCGAGCAGTACTTC.

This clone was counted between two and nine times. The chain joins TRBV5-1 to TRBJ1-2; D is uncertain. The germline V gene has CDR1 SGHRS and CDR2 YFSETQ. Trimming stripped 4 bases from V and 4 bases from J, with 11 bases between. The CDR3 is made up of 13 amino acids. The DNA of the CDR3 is TGCGCCAGCAGCCGACAAGATTCCTATGGCTACACCTTC. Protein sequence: CASSRQDSYGYTF.

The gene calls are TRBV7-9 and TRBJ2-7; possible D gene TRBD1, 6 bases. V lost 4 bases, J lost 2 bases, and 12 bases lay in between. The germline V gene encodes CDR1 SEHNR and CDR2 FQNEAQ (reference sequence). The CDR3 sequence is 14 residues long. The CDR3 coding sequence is TGTGCCAGCAGCTCTAGTCAGGGGACCTACGAGCAGTACTTC. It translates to CASSSSQGTYEQYF.

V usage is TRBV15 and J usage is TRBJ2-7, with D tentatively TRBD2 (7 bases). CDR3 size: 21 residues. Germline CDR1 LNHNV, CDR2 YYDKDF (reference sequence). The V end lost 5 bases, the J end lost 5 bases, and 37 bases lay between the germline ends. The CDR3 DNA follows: TGTGCCACCAGCGACCCCTGGATGGGGGGGCTAGCGGACCGGGGGTCGGACGAGCAGTACTTC. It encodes CATSDPWMGGLADRGSDEQYF.

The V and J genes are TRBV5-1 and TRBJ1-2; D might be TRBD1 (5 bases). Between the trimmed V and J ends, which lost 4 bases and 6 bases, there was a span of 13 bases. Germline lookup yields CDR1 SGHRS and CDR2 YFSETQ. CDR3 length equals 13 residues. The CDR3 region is CASSPGQGNGYTF. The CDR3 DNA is TGCGCCAGCAGCCCAGGGCAGGGTAATGGCTACACCTTC. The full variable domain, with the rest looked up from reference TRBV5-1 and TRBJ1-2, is KAGVTQTPRYLIKTRGQQVTLSCSPISGHRSVSWYQQTPGQGLQFLFEYFSETQRNKGNFPGRFSGRQFSNSRSEMNVSTLELGDSALYLCASSPGQGNGYTFGSGTRLTVV.

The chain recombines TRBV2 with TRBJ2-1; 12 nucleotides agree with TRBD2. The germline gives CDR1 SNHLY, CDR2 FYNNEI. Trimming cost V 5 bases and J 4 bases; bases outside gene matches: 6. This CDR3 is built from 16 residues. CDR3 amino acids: CASSSLAGGTYNEQFF. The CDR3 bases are TGTGCCAGCAGTTCACTAGCGGGAGGAACTTACAATGAGCAGTTCTTC.

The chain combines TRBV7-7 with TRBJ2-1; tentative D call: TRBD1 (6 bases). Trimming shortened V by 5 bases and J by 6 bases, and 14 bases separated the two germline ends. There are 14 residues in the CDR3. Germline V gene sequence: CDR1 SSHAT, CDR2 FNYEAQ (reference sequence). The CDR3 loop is CASSPTGLGNEQFF. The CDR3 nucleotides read TGTGCCAGCAGCCCCACAGGGTTAGGCAATGAGCAGTTCTTC.

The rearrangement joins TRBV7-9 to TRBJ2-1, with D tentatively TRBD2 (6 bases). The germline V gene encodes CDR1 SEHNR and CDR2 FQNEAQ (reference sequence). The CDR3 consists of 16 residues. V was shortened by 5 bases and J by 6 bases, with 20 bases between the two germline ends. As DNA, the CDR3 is TGTGCCAGCAGCCCTTGGAGGGAGACTAGTACCAATGAGCAGTTCTTC. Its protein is CASSPWRETSTNEQFF.

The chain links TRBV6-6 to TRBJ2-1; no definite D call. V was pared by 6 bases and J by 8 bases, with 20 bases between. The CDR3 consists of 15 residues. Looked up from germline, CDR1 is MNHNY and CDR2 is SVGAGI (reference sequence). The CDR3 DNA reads TGTGCCAGCAGAGGCGTTGGCGGCCTTACGGATGAGCAGTTCTTC. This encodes CASRGVGGLTDEQFF.

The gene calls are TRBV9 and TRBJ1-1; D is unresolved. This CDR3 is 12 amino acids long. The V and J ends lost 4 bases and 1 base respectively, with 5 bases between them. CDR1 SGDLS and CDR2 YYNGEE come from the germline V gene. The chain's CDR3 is CASSRGNTEAFF. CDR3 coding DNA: TGTGCCAGCAGCCGGGGGAACACTGAAGCTTTCTTT.

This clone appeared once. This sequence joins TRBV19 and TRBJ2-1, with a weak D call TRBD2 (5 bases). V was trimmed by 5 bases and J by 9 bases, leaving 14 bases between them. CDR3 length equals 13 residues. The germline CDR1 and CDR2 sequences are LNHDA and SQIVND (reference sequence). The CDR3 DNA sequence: TGTGCCAGTAGTTCCCTTAGGGCGGGTGAGCAGTTCTTC. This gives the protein CASSSLRAGEQFF.

CDR3 sequence reads: CASSFGLAGGFNTGELFF. The CDR3 bases are TGCGCCAGCAGCTTCGGACTAGCGGGAGGGTTCAACACCGGGGAGCTGTTTTTT. The chain carries TRBV5-1 and TRBJ2-2; 15 bases fit TRBD2. J lost 2 bases, V lost 2 bases, and 4 bases had no gene match. Germline loops: CDR1 SGHRS, CDR2 YFSETQ. The CDR3 runs to 18 residues. The entire variable domain, with the rest obtained from reference TRBV5-1 and TRBJ2-2, is as follows: KAGVTQTPRYLIKTRGQQVTLSCSPISGHRSVSWYQQTPGQGLQFLFEYFSETQRNKGNFPGRFSGRQFSNSRSEMNVSTLELGDSALYLCASSFGLAGGFNTGELFFGEGSRLTVL.

CDR3 region: CASTISGANVLTF. For the CDR3, the DNA is TGTGCCAGCACCATCTCTGGGGCCAACGTCCTGACTTTC. The V call is TRBV6-5, the J call TRBJ2-6, with D unresolved. Per the germline V gene, CDR1 is MNHEY and CDR2 is SVGAGI. V was shortened by 7 bases and J by 0 bases, with 4 bases between the two germline ends. This CDR3 has 13 residues.

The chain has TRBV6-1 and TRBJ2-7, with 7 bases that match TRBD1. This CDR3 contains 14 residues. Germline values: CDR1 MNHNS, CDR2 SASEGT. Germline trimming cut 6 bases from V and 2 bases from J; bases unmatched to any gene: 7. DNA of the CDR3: TGTGCCAGCAGATCTCGGCAGGGGGCCTACGAGCAGTACTTC. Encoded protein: CASRSRQGAYEQYF.

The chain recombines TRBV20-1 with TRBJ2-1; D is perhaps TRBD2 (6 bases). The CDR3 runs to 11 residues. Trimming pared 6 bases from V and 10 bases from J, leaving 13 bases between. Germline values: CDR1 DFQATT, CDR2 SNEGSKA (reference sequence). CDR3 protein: CSAPGLAEQFF. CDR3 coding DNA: TGCAGTGCCCCGGGGCTAGCGGAGCAGTTCTTC.